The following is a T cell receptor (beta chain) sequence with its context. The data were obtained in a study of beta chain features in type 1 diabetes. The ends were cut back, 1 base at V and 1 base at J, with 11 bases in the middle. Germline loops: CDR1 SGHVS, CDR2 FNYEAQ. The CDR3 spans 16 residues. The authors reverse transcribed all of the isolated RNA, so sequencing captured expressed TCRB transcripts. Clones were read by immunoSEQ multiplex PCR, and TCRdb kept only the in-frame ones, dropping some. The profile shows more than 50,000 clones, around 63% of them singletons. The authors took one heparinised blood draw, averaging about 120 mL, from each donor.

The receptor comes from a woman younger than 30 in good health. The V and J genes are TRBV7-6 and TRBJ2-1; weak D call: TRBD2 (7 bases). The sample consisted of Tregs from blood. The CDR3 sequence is CASSLEGGRSYNEQFF. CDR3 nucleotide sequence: TGTGCCAGCAGCTTAGAGGGGGGGCGGTCCTACAATGAGCAGTTCTTC. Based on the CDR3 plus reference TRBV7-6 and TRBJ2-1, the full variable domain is GAGVSQSPRYKVTKRGQDVALRCDPISGHVSLYWYRQALGQGPEFLTYFNYEAQQDKSGLPNDRFSAERPEGSISTLTIQRTEQRDSAMYRCASSLEGGRSYNEQFFGPGTRLTVL.